Given below is one T cell receptor (beta chain) in context. This entry belongs to a study of T-cell memory formation after mild COVID-19. TCRdb ran MiXCR on the 5' RACE reads and lists one entry per CDR3 protein. Of roughly 480,000 distinct CDR3 sequences in the sample, 20% to 30% were seen once. CDR3 length: 16 amino acids. The germline V and J ends were trimmed by 7 bases and 10 bases, with 23 bases remaining between them. Per the germline V gene, CDR1 is LNHDA and CDR2 is SQIVND (reference sequence). Sequencing used PBMCs or a T cell subset sorted from them (not recorded which). The source is an adult woman who had mild COVID-19 (a few samples of this study predate the infection). Cell type and time point are not known. The chain has TRBV19 and TRBJ2-6, with D perhaps TRBD1 (5 bases). In DNA form, the CDR3 reads TGTGCCAGTAAAAATCCCGGACGCAAGGGGTCAAACGTCCTGACTTTC. Amino acid sequence: CASKNPGRKGSNVLTF.